Shown below are 12 T cell receptor beta chains from a single sample sequenced in a study of Ad26.COV2.S vaccination and SARS-CoV-2 variants (dated by TCRdb to 2020 to 2022). The treatment or condition label, read with the paper, signifies: some 20 received Ad26.COV2.S at low or high dose, single or two shots; a few received placebo; per-sample allocation not given. For vaccine and placebo recipients, the sequenced repertoires came from samples collected on day 63 after the first injection. Receptor amplification or capture employed the immunoSEQ multiplex PCR assay. TCRdb stores this immuneACCESS table with in-frame sequences only. Part of the clones is absent; in the studies checked, under half of the shortfall reflects unresolved V genes, and no reason is known for the rest. The sample has over 250,000 clones on record, approximately 87% of them singletons. The top ten constitute around 3% of the sample.

Sequenced here: peripheral blood, sampled in a trial of Ad26.COV2.S vaccine versus placebo. These receptors were collected from a person between 18 and 60 years old who received the Ad26.COV2.S COVID-19 vaccine or a placebo.

This chain joins TRBV5-6 and TRBJ1-2, with 11 bases identical to TRBD1. Germline V gene sequence: CDR1 SGHDT, CDR2 YYEEEE. With 4 bases clipped from V and 8 bases from J, the junction kept 13 bases outside the gene matches. This CDR3 spans 16 amino acids. The DNA of the CDR3 is TGTGCCAGCAGCGGACCAACTGGACAGGGGGCGGGAGGCTACACCTTC. Encoded protein: CASSGPTGQGAGGYTF.

The gene calls are TRBV19 and TRBJ2-7; 7 bases align to TRBD1. The CDR3 spans 14 residues. Germline CDR1 and CDR2: LNHDA and SQIVND (reference sequence). V gave up 11 bases and J gave up 1 base; unmatched junction bases: 11. DNA of the CDR3: TGTGCCGTTTCAAAGCGGACAGGTTCCTACGAGCAGTACTTC. Protein: CAVSKRTGSYEQYF.

Remarks on this clone: The identical CDR3 is also encoded by other nucleotide sequences in the sample. This CDR3 reads CAWSEGEKLFF. In nucleotides, the CDR3 is TGTGCCTGGAGTGAAGGTGAAAAACTGTTTTTT. The chain carries TRBV30 and TRBJ1-4; D is unresolved. This CDR3 spans 11 amino acids. Germline V gives CDR1 GTSNPN, CDR2 SVGIG (reference sequence). Trimming shortened V by 1 base and J by 7 bases, and 4 bases separated the two germline ends.

This chain joins TRBV6-2 or TRBV6-3 and TRBJ2-7; D uncertain. CDR1 is MNHEY, CDR2 SVGEGT, per germline. This CDR3 is built from 12 residues. V was clipped by 6 bases and J by 0 bases, with 6 bases between them. The CDR3 DNA reads TGTGCCAGCAGCCACTACTCCTACGAGCAGTACTTC. It encodes CASSHYSYEQYF.

The chain joins TRBV13 to TRBJ1-3, with D possibly matching TRBD1 (5 bases). The V end was cut by 6 bases, the J end by 4 bases, with 16 bases between. This CDR3 spans 15 amino acids. Germline V gives CDR1 PRHDT, CDR2 FYEKMQ (reference sequence). CDR3 DNA: TGTGCCAGCAGAAGGAGAGGGGCGTCAGGAAACACCATATATTTT. Its translation: CASRRRGASGNTIYF.

The gene calls are TRBV24-1 and TRBJ2-1, with no clear D. The CDR3 is 12 residues long. The germline CDR1 and CDR2 sequences are KGHDR and SFDVKD. The V end was cut by 4 bases, the J end by 8 bases, with 8 bases between. DNA for the CDR3: TGTGCCACCAGTGACGAAGGCTATGAGCAGTTCTTC. Translating gives CATSDEGYEQFF.

This chain uses TRBV12-5 with TRBJ1-1; D gene uncertain. Germline CDR1 reads LGHNT; CDR2 reads FRNRAP. V lost 2 bases and J lost 1, with 5 bases in between. The CDR3 runs to 13 residues. CDR3 bases: TGTGCTAGTGGTTTGATCCAGAACACTGAAGCTTTCTTT. Translation: CASGLIQNTEAFF.

V is TRBV18 and J is TRBJ2-7; 7 nucleotides agree with TRBD1. The ends lost 0 bases at V and 5 bases at J; junction bases unmatched: 10. The CDR3 is 16 residues long. In germline, CDR1 is KGHSH, CDR2 LQKENI. CDR3 coding DNA: TGTGCCAGCTCACCACCGTCGGTCAGGGGGATCAACGAGCAGTACTTC. This encodes CASSPPSVRGINEQYF.

The gene calls are TRBV6-1 and TRBJ1-2; no definite D call. CDR3 length: 15 residues. Trimming stripped 1 base from V and 8 bases from J, with 17 bases between. Germline loops: CDR1 MNHNS, CDR2 SASEGT. Here the CDR3 reads CASSEGTGQVGGYTF. The CDR3 bases are TGTGCCAGCAGTGAAGGGACGGGCCAGGTTGGGGGCTACACCTTC.

There are a few counts of this clone. In the same sample, other DNA sequences code for this CDR3. The CDR3, as DNA: TGTGCCAGCAGTTTAAGGGGGAACACTGAAGCTTTCTTT. This gives the protein CASSLRGNTEAFF. This chain links TRBV27 with TRBJ1-1; TRBD1 is a possible D gene (5 bases). The CDR3 loop spans 13 amino acids. The germline gives CDR1 MNHEY, CDR2 SMNVEV (reference sequence). V lost 2 bases and J lost 1, with 5 bases in between.

The J gene is TRBJ1-5, the V gene TRBV7-8, with D tentatively TRBD1 (6 bases). The V and J ends lost 4 bases and 1 base respectively, with 14 bases between them. This CDR3 has 16 amino acids. CDR1 SGHVS and CDR2 FQNEAQ come from the germline V gene. The CDR3 DNA sequence: TGTGCCAGCAGCTCCGTGGGCCAGGGGAGCAATCAGCCCCAGCATTTT. Translation gives CASSSVGQGSNQPQHF.

V gene TRBV4-2 combines with J gene TRBJ1-6; no clear D. The germline gives CDR1 LGHNA, CDR2 YNFKEQ. V was shortened by 0 bases and J by 7 bases, with 7 bases between the two germline ends. CDR3 length: 14 amino acids. As DNA, the CDR3 is TGTGCCAGCAGCCAAGACAGAGAGAATTCACCCCTCCACTTT. It codes for CASSQDRENSPLHF.